The 28 T cell receptor beta chains listed next were all sequenced from one sample in a study of CD8 T cells in acute hepatitis C reinfection. As to time point: naive CD8 control sorted from an acute-time-point sample. TCRdb keeps only in-frame clones here, not all; method: immunoSEQ multiplex PCR. Counted here are tens of thousands of clones, approximately 85% occurring once; the ten biggest clones make up over 9.5%. Source material: naive CD8+ T cells from PBMCs. The receptors come from a woman aged 18-35 years who spontaneously cleared hepatitis C infection.

The rearrangement uses TRBV5-8 and TRBJ2-2; 10 bases align to TRBD2. The germline CDR1 and CDR2 sequences are SGHTS and YDEGEE. The CDR3 contains 16 residues. The V segment lost 4 bases and the J segment 1 base; nucleotides outside the gene matches: 4. This CDR3 reads CASSPGTSVNTGELFF. In nucleotides, the CDR3 is TGTGCCAGCAGCCCGGGGACTAGCGTGAACACCGGGGAGCTGTTTTTT.

This clone was observed a few times. This chain joins TRBV6-4 and TRBJ2-2; D is perhaps TRBD2 (6 bases). Per the germline V gene, CDR1 is MRHNA and CDR2 is SNTAGT. This CDR3 contains 15 residues. V was clipped by 2 bases and J by 5 bases, with 12 bases between them. The CDR3 protein is CASSDGGLATGELFF. CDR3 DNA: TGTGCCAGCAGTGACGGAGGGTTAGCGACCGGGGAGCTGTTTTTT.

CDR3 coding DNA: TGTGCCAGCAGCTTAGTGCTAGCGGGGACCTACGAGCAGTACTTC. Amino acid sequence: CASSLVLAGTYEQYF. V gene TRBV7-9 combines with J gene TRBJ2-7, with 9 bases aligning to TRBD2. V gave up 1 base and J gave up 2 bases; unmatched junction bases: 3. The length of the CDR3 is 15 residues. Germline V gives CDR1 SEHNR, CDR2 FQNEAQ (reference sequence).

This rearrangement joins TRBV9 to TRBJ2-7; 7 bases match TRBD2. The CDR3 sequence is 14 residues long. The germline CDR1 and CDR2 sequences are SGDLS and YYNGEE. V lost 3 bases and J lost 1; bases outside the gene matches: 4. The CDR3 sequence: CASSGAGPSYEQYF. CDR3 coding DNA: TGTGCCAGCAGCGGAGCGGGGCCGTCCTACGAGCAGTACTTC.

The J gene is TRBJ2-1, the V gene TRBV15; D is unclear. This CDR3 region has 14 residues. Between the trimmed V and J ends, which lost 3 bases and 5 bases, there was a span of 11 bases. CDR1 is LNHNV, CDR2 YYDKDF, per germline (reference sequence). DNA for the CDR3: TGTGCCACCAGCAGCAGACCCCAGGACAATGAGCAGTTCTTC. Protein sequence: CATSSRPQDNEQFF.

The V call is TRBV2, the J call TRBJ2-7; possibly TRBD1 or TRBD2 for D (5 bases each). The CDR3 consists of 17 residues. V shed 4 bases and J shed 5 bases, with 24 bases lying between them. Germline CDR1 and CDR2: SNHLY and FYNNEI. The CDR3 loop reads CASSGPRDRGLLDEQYF. CDR3 in DNA: TGTGCCAGCAGTGGTCCCCGGGACCGCGGGTTACTTGACGAGCAGTACTTC.

Relative to its sample, this clone is medium-sized. The V and J genes are TRBV14 and TRBJ2-7, with unresolved D. CDR1 SGHDN and CDR2 FVKESK come from the germline V gene. V lost 2 bases and J lost 0, with 14 bases in between. This CDR3 has 16 residues. CDR3 sequence (DNA): TGTGCCAGCAGCCAACAAGCGTTCCCAGCCTCCTACGAGCAGTACTTC. Translating gives CASSQQAFPASYEQYF.

This clone has only one observation. This sequence joins TRBV4-1 and TRBJ2-5, with D possibly matching TRBD1 (6 bases). V shed 1 base and J shed 5 bases, with 14 bases lying between them. Germline assignment: CDR1 MGHRA and CDR2 YSYEKL. The length of the CDR3 is 15 residues. As DNA, the CDR3 is TGCGCCAGCAGCCAAGCTAAGGGCCAGGGGGAGACCCAGTACTTC. Translating it yields CASSQAKGQGETQYF.

V and J are TRBV30 and TRBJ2-1; perhaps TRBD2 as D (5 bases). With 1 base removed from V and 7 bases from J, the gap between germline ends came to 11 bases. The CDR3 covers 13 residues. In germline, CDR1 is GTSNPN, CDR2 SVGIG (reference sequence). CDR3 coding DNA: TGTGCCTGGAGTGGTGGGAGCTTGAATGAGCAGTTCTTC. Translation: CAWSGGSLNEQFF.

The chain couples TRBV5-1 to TRBJ2-7, with 10 bases fitting TRBD1. V lost 2 bases, J lost 4 bases, and 6 bases stayed unmatched. CDR3 length equals 15 residues. The germline CDR1 and CDR2 sequences are SGHRS and YFSETQ. The CDR3 nucleotides read TGCGCCAGCAGCTTATCCGGGACAGGGGAGTACGAGCAGTACTTC. Its protein is CASSLSGTGEYEQYF.

The chain uses TRBV2 and TRBJ2-2; D is uncertain. Germline-derived CDR1 and CDR2 are SNHLY and FYNNEI. This CDR3 spans 13 amino acids. The V and J ends lost 7 bases and 0 bases respectively, with 6 bases between them. As DNA, the CDR3 is TGTGCCAGCACCGGGCCGAACACCGGGGAGCTGTTTTTT. Its translation is CASTGPNTGELFF.

The chain carries TRBV27 and TRBJ2-3; TRBD2 matches 11 bases. The J segment lost 2 bases and the V segment lost 4 bases, leaving 8 bases of the junction unmatched. The CDR3 is made up of 17 amino acids. Germline V lookup: CDR1 MNHEY, CDR2 SMNVEV (reference sequence). The DNA of the CDR3 is TGTGCCAGCAGTTCACCAGGACTAGCGGGTCACACAGATACGCAGTATTTT. Amino acids: CASSSPGLAGHTDTQYF.

The CDR3 nucleotides read TGCGCCAGCAGCGAAGTTTACGAGCAGTACTTC. It translates to CASSEVYEQYF. J is TRBJ2-7 and V is TRBV10-2; D is undetermined. Germline-derived CDR1 and CDR2 are WSHSY and SAAADI. V dropped 6 bases and J dropped 4 bases, with 7 bases sitting between them. CDR3 size: 11 residues.

The J gene is TRBJ1-3, the V gene TRBV29-1; D remains unclear. V shed 1 base and J shed 0 bases, with 7 bases lying between them. Germline V gene data show CDR1 as SQVTM and CDR2 as ANQGSEA. This CDR3 is 14 amino acids long. The CDR3, as DNA: TGCAGCGTTGAAGGGACCAGCTCTGGAAACACCATATATTTT. Protein product: CSVEGTSSGNTIYF. Supplemented by reference TRBV29-1 and TRBJ1-3, the full variable domain reads SAVISQKPSRDICQRGTSLTIQCQVDSQVTMMFWYRQQPGQSLTLIATANQGSEATYESGFVIDKFPISRPNLTFSTLTVSNMSPEDSSIYLCSVEGTSSGNTIYFGEGSWLTVV.

The chain recombines TRBV7-9 with TRBJ1-4; TRBD1 matches 12 bases. V was pared by 0 bases and J by 8 bases, with 13 bases of the junction left unmatched. CDR1 and CDR2 (germline): SEHNR, FQNEAQ (reference sequence). The CDR3 is made up of 19 amino acids. The CDR3 DNA is TGTGCCAGCAGCTTAGCGCCGGGACAGGGGGCACCAGGAGCAGAAAAACTGTTTTTT. It specifies CASSLAPGQGAPGAEKLFF. Looking up the rest from reference TRBV7-9 and TRBJ1-4 gives the full variable domain: DTGVSQNPRHKITKRGQNVTFRCDPISEHNRLYWYRQTLGQGPEFLTYFQNEAQLEKSRLLSDRFSAERPKGSFSTLEIQRTEQGDSAMYLCASSLAPGQGAPGAEKLFFGSGTQLSVL.

This clone appeared a few times. The chain joins TRBV5-3 to TRBJ1-2; D not resolved. TRBV5-3 is classed as an ORF, of uncertain function. The CDR3 length is 12 residues. V lost 0 bases, J lost 5 bases, and 5 bases lay in between. In DNA form, the CDR3 reads TGTGCCAGAAGCTTGGGTTGGTATGGCTACACCTTC. This translates into CARSLGWYGYTF.

This clone showed up just a few times. Since no conserved phenylalanine or tryptophan closes the CDR3, a read error is the likely cause. The limits of the CDR3 on the DNA are not certain, so only TCRdb's listed CDR3 is given. This sequence joins TRBV2 and TRBJ1-2; TRBD1 is the table's D call and was not checked against the DNA. The CDR3 length equals 10 residues, ends included. CDR1 SNHLY and CDR2 FYNNEI come from the germline V gene. The CDR3: CASQSGTPSH.

The chain joins TRBV27 to TRBJ2-7; D not certain. The germline V gene has CDR1 MNHEY and CDR2 SMNVEV (reference sequence). V lost 7 bases to trimming and J lost 4 bases, with 11 bases between them. CDR3 length: 12 amino acids. Here the CDR3 DNA reads TGTGCCAGCAAAGGTGGACCATACGAGCAGTACTTC. Translated, it gives CASKGGPYEQYF.

This chain joins TRBV27 and TRBJ1-5, with 7 bases matching TRBD1. The length of the CDR3 is 14 residues. Germline CDR1 is MNHEY and CDR2 is SMNVEV (reference sequence). V shed 6 bases, J shed 4 bases, and the junction held 6 bases outside the gene matches. In DNA form, the CDR3 reads TGTGCCAGCAGCCCGACAGGGATAAATCAGCCCCAGCATTTT. Protein: CASSPTGINQPQHF.

The chain combines TRBV7-8 with TRBJ1-2, with 10 bases matching TRBD1. This CDR3 comprises 15 residues. Germline assignment: CDR1 SGHVS and CDR2 FQNEAQ. V dropped 5 bases and J dropped 3; count of bases not matched to a gene: 6. This CDR3 is CASSGRTGGDYGYTF. The CDR3 DNA is TGTGCCAGCAGCGGACGGACAGGGGGAGACTATGGCTACACCTTC.

CDR3 residues: CASSFSGWTEAFF. The CDR3 DNA follows: TGTGCCAGCAGTTTTTCAGGGTGGACTGAAGCTTTCTTT. J is TRBJ1-1 and V is TRBV27; D possibly corresponds to TRBD1 (5 bases). V was shortened by 3 bases and J by 5 bases, with 10 bases between the two germline ends. CDR1 MNHEY and CDR2 SMNVEV come from the germline V gene (reference sequence). CDR3 size: 13 residues.

V and J are TRBV2 and TRBJ1-2, with 7 bases aligning to TRBD1. With 9 bases clipped from V and 1 base from J, the junction kept 8 bases outside the gene matches. The CDR3 is 14 amino acids. Per the germline V gene, CDR1 is SNHLY and CDR2 is FYNNEI. The CDR3 reads CASETGSGNYGYTF. As DNA, the CDR3 is TGTGCCAGTGAGACAGGGAGTGGTAACTATGGCTACACCTTC.

The V call is TRBV5-1, the J call TRBJ1-2; possibly TRBD1 for D (6 bases). This CDR3 is 16 amino acids long. Germline V lookup: CDR1 SGHRS, CDR2 YFSETQ. V lost 4 bases, J lost 2 bases, and 18 bases lay in between. For the CDR3, the DNA is TGCGCCAGCAGCACCCATAACAGGGATCCAAACTATGGCTACACCTTC. Its translation: CASSTHNRDPNYGYTF. Complete variable domain (other parts from reference TRBV5-1 and TRBJ1-2): KAGVTQTPRYLIKTRGQQVTLSCSPISGHRSVSWYQQTPGQGLQFLFEYFSETQRNKGNFPGRFSGRQFSNSRSEMNVSTLELGDSALYLCASSTHNRDPNYGYTFGSGTRLTVV.

The chain recombines TRBV12-5 with TRBJ2-7, with 8 bases lining up with TRBD2. Germline loops: CDR1 LGHNT, CDR2 FRNRAP. The J segment lost 0 bases and the V segment lost 6 bases, leaving 7 bases of the junction unmatched. The CDR3 length is 15 residues. The DNA of the CDR3 is TGTGCTAGTGGACATCAGCGGGGGCCCTCCTACGAGCAGTACTTC. This encodes CASGHQRGPSYEQYF.

The chain couples TRBV2 to TRBJ2-7; D might be TRBD1 (6 bases). The CDR3 consists of 21 residues. Between the trimmed V and J ends, which lost 8 bases and 2 bases, there was a span of 37 bases. CDR1 SNHLY and CDR2 FYNNEI come from the germline V gene. DNA for the CDR3: TGTGCCAGCCAGGATTTCCGTTTTGGGACACCTTATTTTACGGCCCCCTACGAGCAGTACTTC. Translating it yields CASQDFRFGTPYFTAPYEQYF.

This rearrangement joins TRBV7-7 to TRBJ2-3; 8 bases match TRBD1. This CDR3 spans 15 amino acids. V shed 5 bases and J 0 bases; nucleotides not matched to a gene: 4. Germline lookup yields CDR1 SSHAT and CDR2 FNYEAQ (reference sequence). CDR3 bases: TGTGCCAGCAGCCCGGGACAGGCCAGCACAGATACGCAGTATTTT. It yields the protein CASSPGQASTDTQYF.

This clone appeared once. The chain has TRBV27 and TRBJ2-1; 7 bases fit TRBD2. J lost 3 bases, V lost 3 bases, and 5 bases had no gene match. This CDR3 contains 15 residues. Germline CDR1 is MNHEY and CDR2 is SMNVEV (reference sequence). The CDR3 DNA reads TGTGCCAGCAGTTTGGGCCTAGCGGACTACAATGAGCAGTTCTTC. This codes for CASSLGLADYNEQFF.

This clone was seen only a few times. This chain links TRBV7-3 with TRBJ1-1; maybe TRBD1 (6 bases). V lost 6 bases and J lost 1, with 12 bases in between. Germline loops: CDR1 SGHTA, CDR2 FQGTGA. The CDR3 consists of 14 residues. CDR3 region: CASRLDRTNTEAFF. The DNA for the CDR3 is TGTGCCAGCAGACTCGACAGGACGAACACTGAAGCTTTCTTT.